These T cell receptor beta chains were read from a single sample in a study of blood T cell repertoires in COVID-19. Produced via immunoSEQ multiplex PCR; TCRdb's table is partial and in-frame only. The repertoire holds approximately 150,000 clones, with over 75% as singletons. Sequencing used peripheral blood. Receptors were obtained from a woman in her fifties or sixties with active COVID-19. Both conserved end residues are part of each CDR3. A D gene is named only where the DNA matches it firmly. For some rows the clone size is stated as once, few or many, or as a class when expanded; others skip it.

d_gene | j_gene | abundance | v_gene | CDR3aa | CDR3nt
. | TRBJ1-4 | . | TRBV28 | CASSQDRHATNEKLFF | TGTGCCAGCAGTCAGGACAGACATGCAACTAATGAAAAACTGTTTTTT
. | TRBJ1-6 | . | TRBV4-2 | CASSQDWGPEDNSPLHF | TGTGCCAGCAGCCAAGACTGGGGGCCGGAAGATAATTCACCCCTCCACTTT
. | TRBJ2-2 | . | TRBV11-3 | CASAQEYTGELFF | TGTGCCAGCGCACAGGAATACACCGGGGAGCTGTTTTTT
. | TRBJ2-2 | once | TRBV28 | CASSSAGTLNTGELFF | TGTGCCAGCAGTTCAGCCGGGACTCTCAACACCGGGGAGCTGTTTTTT
TRBD1 | TRBJ2-5 | . | TRBV24-1 | CATSAFSGTGLQETQYF | TGTGCCACCAGTGCCTTTTCCGGGACAGGGCTCCAAGAGACCCAGTACTTC
TRBD1 | TRBJ1-2 | once | TRBV3-1/TRBV3-2 | CASSQGQGAFYGYTF | TGTGCCAGCAGCCAAGGACAGGGGGCCTTCTATGGCTACACCTTC
. | TRBJ2-1 | . | TRBV7-8 | CASSSVYNEQFF | TGTGCCAGCAGCTCGGTCTACAATGAGCAGTTCTTC
TRBD1 | TRBJ1-3 | . | TRBV6-1 | CASSGAGTGVSGNTIYF | TGTGCCAGCAGTGGAGCCGGGACAGGGGTTTCGGGAAACACCATATATTTT
TRBD2 | TRBJ2-7 | . | TRBV11-2 | CASRLTSGRAYEQYF | TGTGCCAGCAGGTTGACTAGCGGGAGGGCCTACGAGCAGTACTTC
TRBD1 | TRBJ1-1 | few | TRBV18 | CASSYDRGLEAFF | TGTGCCAGCTCGTATGACAGGGGCCTCGAAGCTTTCTTT
TRBD2 | TRBJ2-3 | . | TRBV25-1 | CASSDKKTSGTSDTQYF | TGTGCCAGCAGTGACAAAAAGACTAGCGGGACCTCAGATACGCAGTATTTT
TRBD2 | TRBJ2-3 | . | TRBV7-3 | CASSLRRGSGREEDTQYF | TGTGCCAGCAGCTTAAGGCGCGGGAGCGGGAGAGAGGAAGATACGCAGTATTTT
. | TRBJ1-1 | once | TRBV7-3 | CASSSSTGTEAFF | TGTGCCAGCAGCTCCTCGACGGGCACTGAAGCTTTCTTT
. | TRBJ2-3 | . | TRBV5-1 | CATSDVQGTDTQYF | TGCGCCACCTCGGATGTTCAGGGAACAGATACGCAGTATTTT
TRBD1 | TRBJ2-7 | once | TRBV28 | CASSSPGTGTYEQYF | TGTGCCAGCAGTTCCCCGGGGACAGGGACCTACGAGCAGTACTTC
TRBD1 | TRBJ2-7 | . | TRBV18 | CASSPGTGYHEQYF | TGTGCCAGCTCACCAGGGACAGGGTACCACGAGCAGTACTTC
TRBD1 | TRBJ1-3 | . | TRBV2 | CASRFGGQGAAGNTIYF | TGTGCCAGCAGGTTCGGGGGACAGGGGGCGGCCGGAAACACCATATATTTT
TRBD2 | TRBJ2-3 | . | TRBV4-1 | CASSQGLAGPRGTDTQYF | TGCGCCAGCAGCCAAGGCCTAGCGGGTCCGCGGGGCACAGATACGCAGTATTTT
. | TRBJ2-3 | . | TRBV7-8 | CASSLERYTQYF | TGTGCCAGCAGCTTAGAGAGGTATACGCAGTATTTT
TRBD1 | TRBJ2-4 | . | TRBV6-5 | CASSSSGGLSKNIQYF | TGTGCCAGCAGTTCCTCAGGGGGCTTATCCAAAAACATTCAGTACTTC
TRBD1 | TRBJ2-1 | . | TRBV4-3 | CASSSWDRGFAEQFF | TGCGCCAGCAGCTCCTGGGACAGGGGGTTCGCTGAGCAGTTCTTC
TRBD2 | TRBJ2-7 | . | TRBV6-5 | CASSRTSGRAYEQYF | TGTGCCAGCAGTAGGACTAGCGGGAGGGCCTACGAGCAGTACTTC
. | TRBJ1-4 | . | TRBV19 | CASSLAGAQEKLFF | TGTGCCAGTAGTCTTGCAGGGGCTCAAGAAAAACTGTTTTTT
TRBD1 | TRBJ1-2 | . | TRBV14 | CASSRDRGRNYGYTF | TGTGCCAGCAGTCGCGACAGGGGACGGAACTATGGCTACACCTTC
TRBD1 | TRBJ1-6 | . | TRBV27 | CASSPGTGVNNSPLHF | TGTGCCAGCAGTCCGGGGACAGGAGTTAATAATTCACCCCTCCACTTT
TRBD1 | TRBJ1-1 | . | TRBV3-1/TRBV3-2 | CASSQGTRGAEAFF | TGTGCCAGCAGCCAAGGAACCAGGGGGGCTGAAGCTTTCTTT
. | TRBJ2-7 | . | TRBV19 | CASSIAGSGEQYF | TGTGCCAGTAGTATTGCAGGGTCCGGGGAGCAGTACTTC
. | TRBJ1-1 | once | TRBV6-1 | CASNERTEAFF | TGTGCCAGCAATGAGCGGACTGAAGCTTTCTTT
TRBD1 | TRBJ2-7 | . | TRBV7-9 | CASSPRQGPYEQYF | TGTGCCAGCAGCCCCCGACAGGGCCCCTACGAGCAGTACTTC
TRBD2 | TRBJ2-1 | . | TRBV5-6 | CASSPRPAGVYNEQFF | TGTGCCAGCAGCCCCCGCCCGGCGGGGGTGTACAATGAGCAGTTCTTC
. | TRBJ1-1 | . | TRBV13 | CASSFGSGVMNTEAFF | TGTGCCAGCAGCTTTGGGTCCGGGGTGATGAACACTGAAGCTTTCTTT
. | TRBJ2-7 | . | TRBV5-1 | CASSRTDRPSYEQYF | TGCGCCAGCAGCCGCACCGACAGGCCCTCCTACGAGCAGTACTTC
. | TRBJ2-1 | . | TRBV5-6 | CASSLGGYSYNEQFF | TGTGCCAGCAGCTTGGGGGGCTACTCCTACAATGAGCAGTTCTTC
. | TRBJ1-6 | . | TRBV6-5 | CASRPSDSWNSPLHF | TGTGCCAGCAGACCCTCTGACAGCTGGAATTCACCCCTCCACTTT
. | TRBJ1-2 | . | TRBV29-1 | CSVEVGRGYGYTF | TGCAGCGTTGAGGTGGGAAGGGGCTATGGCTACACCTTC
. | TRBJ2-3 | . | TRBV28 | CASSPGLATDTQYF | TGTGCCAGCAGCCCGGGACTGGCGACAGATACGCAGTATTTT
TRBD2 | TRBJ2-5 | . | TRBV18 | CASSPPGTSLETQYF | TGTGCCAGCTCACCACCCGGGACTAGCCTGGAGACCCAGTACTTC
TRBD1 | TRBJ2-7 | . | TRBV18 | CASSPVGQGSYEQYF | TGTGCCAGCTCACCGGTCGGACAGGGGTCCTACGAGCAGTACTTC
. | TRBJ1-1 | . | TRBV2 | CASGAVNPRGTEAFF | TGTGCCAGCGGTGCGGTCAACCCCCGGGGCACTGAAGCTTTCTTT
. | TRBJ1-1 | . | TRBV19 | CASSAGTPSGEAFF | TGTGCCAGTAGCGCCGGGACTCCTTCTGGTGAAGCTTTCTTT
. | TRBJ1-5 | . | TRBV4-1 | CASSQLPGALNQPQHF | TGCGCCAGCAGCCAACTGCCAGGGGCCCTCAATCAGCCCCAGCATTTT
TRBD1 | TRBJ2-4 | . | TRBV11-2 | CASSPGGQAKNIQYF | TGTGCCAGCAGCCCAGGGGGACAGGCCAAAAACATTCAGTACTTC
TRBD1 | TRBJ2-5 | . | TRBV13 | CASRFSRGLHQETQYF | TGTGCCAGCAGATTTAGCAGGGGGCTGCACCAAGAGACCCAGTACTTC
. | TRBJ1-6 | . | TRBV10-2 | CASSDGQGRVSPLHF | TGCGCCAGCAGTGATGGGCAGGGGCGCGTTTCACCCCTCCACTTT
. | TRBJ2-7 | . | TRBV5-5 | CASSRTQAYEQYF | TGTGCCAGCAGTAGAACTCAGGCGTACGAGCAGTACTTC
TRBD1 | TRBJ2-7 | . | TRBV10-3 | CAIRTGRYEQYF | TGTGCCATACGGACAGGGCGGTACGAGCAGTACTTC
. | TRBJ2-2 | . | TRBV4-2 | CASSQEVRLNTGELFF | TGTGCCAGCAGCCAAGAGGTACGGTTGAACACCGGGGAGCTGTTTTTT
. | TRBJ2-7 | . | TRBV28 | CASFRAGAYEQYF | TGTGCCAGTTTTCGGGCAGGGGCCTACGAGCAGTACTTC
TRBD1 | TRBJ1-4 | . | TRBV23-1 | CASTSQGAREKLFF | TGCGCCAGCACCAGCCAGGGGGCTCGGGAAAAACTGTTTTTT
. | TRBJ1-1 | . | TRBV20-1 | CSAKGGWEAFF | TGCAGTGCAAAGGGGGGGTGGGAAGCTTTCTTT
TRBD2 | TRBJ2-7 | few | TRBV10-3 | CAISESRLAVEQYF | TGTGCCATCAGTGAGTCGAGACTAGCGGTCGAGCAGTACTTC
TRBD1 | TRBJ2-7 | . | TRBV25-1 | CASSESSGGRFEYEQYF | TGTGCCAGCAGTGAATCCTCAGGGGGCAGGTTCGAATACGAGCAGTACTTC
. | TRBJ2-4 | once | TRBV28 | CATRLAKNIQYF | TGTGCCACCCGACTAGCCAAAAACATTCAGTACTTC
. | TRBJ1-1 | . | TRBV7-2 | CASSRGIGGRNTEAFF | TGTGCCAGCAGCCGCGGCATAGGGGGAAGGAACACTGAAGCTTTCTTT
. | TRBJ2-7 | . | TRBV18 | CASSPPLGQKPYEQYF | TGTGCCAGCTCACCCCCCCTCGGACAGAAACCCTACGAGCAGTACTTC